This entry lists 14 T cell receptor beta chains sequenced from one sample in a study of cytotoxic CD8 clonotypes in ibrutinib-treated CLL. Data came from immunoSEQ multiplex PCR; TCRdb stores just in-frame clones and leaves some out. The table includes approximately 200,000 clones, 72% detected once. This specimen was PBMCs, taken after 24 months of ibrutinib treatment. These receptor sequences come from a human donor with chronic lymphocytic leukemia.

The chain carries TRBV28 and TRBJ1-2, with D unclear. The CDR3 extends over 14 amino acids. Trimming left V 1 base short and J 1 base short, with 7 bases between. Looked up from germline, CDR1 is MDHEN and CDR2 is SYDVKM. The CDR3: CASSLLSINYGYTF. DNA for the CDR3: TGTGCCAGCAGTTTATTGAGCATTAACTATGGCTACACCTTC.

This clone was picked up a small number of times. The chain is built from TRBV4-1 and TRBJ2-2; the D gene is possibly TRBD2 (5 bases). CDR3 size: 15 residues. Trimming shortened V by 4 bases and J by 6 bases, and 15 bases separated the two germline ends. Per germline, CDR1 MGHRA and CDR2 YSYEKL. CDR3 DNA: TGCGCCAGCAGCCCGCCGGAGGAGTTCGCCGGGGAGCTGTTTTTT. This encodes CASSPPEEFAGELFF.

This sequence joins TRBV29-1 and TRBJ1-1; D call uncertain. From germline, CDR1 is SQVTM and CDR2 ANQGSEA. Trimming took off 1 base at V and 1 base at J, with 7 bases between the two ends. The length of the CDR3 is 13 residues. In nucleotides, the CDR3 is TGCAGCGTTGAAGCTCACCCGAACACTGAAGCTTTCTTT. Translation: CSVEAHPNTEAFF.

As DNA, the CDR3 is TGTGCCAGCAGCTCCGCTGGACAGAAAACTTACGAGCAGTACTTC. Translation: CASSSAGQKTYEQYF. The J gene is TRBJ2-7, the V gene TRBV5-6; D is possibly TRBD1 (6 bases). Looked up from germline, CDR1 is SGHDT and CDR2 is YYEEEE. The CDR3 has 15 amino acids. The V and J ends lost 3 bases and 4 bases respectively, with 17 bases between them.

V and J are TRBV2 and TRBJ2-2; D ambiguous. This CDR3 is built from 13 residues. V shed 7 bases and J shed 4 bases, with 10 bases lying between them. Germline loops: CDR1 SNHLY, CDR2 FYNNEI. Written as DNA, the CDR3 is TGTGCCAGCAACCGGATCACCACCGGGGAGCTGTTTTTT. Its protein product is CASNRITTGELFF.

The chain employs TRBV19 and TRBJ2-2; a weak D match, TRBD1 (5 bases). The CDR3 runs to 17 residues. Germline V gives CDR1 LNHDA, CDR2 SQIVND (reference sequence). V shed 2 bases and J shed 3 bases, with 16 bases lying between them. The CDR3 protein is CASSIKVGQGYTGELFF. The CDR3 DNA reads TGTGCCAGTAGTATAAAAGTCGGGCAGGGATACACCGGGGAGCTGTTTTTT.

The chain links TRBV27 to TRBJ1-1, with D maybe TRBD1 (6 bases). The CDR3 is 15 amino acids. Germline values: CDR1 MNHEY, CDR2 SMNVEV (reference sequence). V dropped 6 bases and J dropped 2 bases, with 16 bases sitting between them. The CDR3 spells CASRVTGGENTEAFF. CDR3 sequence (DNA): TGTGCCAGCAGGGTAACGGGGGGCGAAAACACTGAAGCTTTCTTT.

V usage is TRBV9 and J usage is TRBJ1-4; weak D call: TRBD1 (5 bases). Germline CDR1 reads SGDLS; CDR2 reads YYNGEE. The germline V and J ends were trimmed by 3 bases and 6 bases, with 12 bases remaining between them. The CDR3 consists of 14 residues. The CDR3 region is CASSERGGYEKLFF. For the CDR3, the DNA is TGTGCCAGCAGCGAGAGGGGTGGATATGAAAAACTGTTTTTT.

This clone was seen a handful of times. V gene TRBV10-3 combines with J gene TRBJ2-2; D might be TRBD1 (6 bases). Per the germline V gene, CDR1 is ENHRY and CDR2 is SYGVKD. The CDR3 is 16 residues long. V gave up 2 bases and J gave up 4 bases, with 14 bases separating them. CDR3 coding DNA: TGTGCCATCAGTGAGGCGGACAGCCTTGGCACCGGGGAGCTGTTTTTT. Encoded protein: CAISEADSLGTGELFF.

V is TRBV10-3 and J is TRBJ1-2; D gene unclear. The germline V and J ends were trimmed by 10 bases and 3 bases, with 15 bases remaining between them. This CDR3 region has 13 residues. CDR1 ENHRY and CDR2 SYGVKD come from the germline V gene. Written as DNA, the CDR3 is TGTGCCACCCTTCCGGACTTCGACTATGGCTACACCTTC. Its protein is CATLPDFDYGYTF.

This sequence joins TRBV5-4 and TRBJ2-7, with 9 bases lining up with TRBD1. V lost 5 bases and J lost 6; bases outside the gene matches: 12. CDR1 is SGHNT and CDR2 is YYREEE in the germline V gene (reference sequence). The CDR3 is made up of 15 amino acids. The CDR3 nucleotides read TGTGCCAGCAGGGGGGCCGGGACAGGGATGGGCGAGCAGTACTTC. This translates into CASRGAGTGMGEQYF.

The chain uses TRBV27 and TRBJ1-2; D ambiguous. V was cut by 6 bases and J by 4 bases, with 9 bases left in between. Per the germline V gene, CDR1 is MNHEY and CDR2 is SMNVEV (reference sequence). There are 12 residues in the CDR3. CDR3 sequence (DNA): TGTGCCAGCAGGGCGAAGGGCTATGGCTACACCTTC. This sequence encodes CASRAKGYGYTF.

This clone has only one observation. The V gene is TRBV7-6, the J gene TRBJ2-3; D not resolved. Trimming stripped 5 bases from V and 5 bases from J, with 11 bases between. CDR3 length: 13 amino acids. Per germline, CDR1 SGHVS and CDR2 FNYEAQ. The CDR3 region has the DNA TGTGCCAGCAGCAACTCGTGGGGAGATACGCAGTATTTT. It is translated as CASSNSWGDTQYF.

In nucleotides, the CDR3 is TGTGCCAGCCAAGAAGTGGGACTAGAGGGGTACGAGCAGTACTTC. As protein: CASQEVGLEGYEQYF. The gene calls are TRBV25-1 and TRBJ2-7, with 8 bases that match TRBD2. V lost 8 bases to trimming and J lost 4 bases; unmatched junction nucleotides: 13. The CDR3 is 15 residues long. CDR1 MGHDK and CDR2 SYGVNS come from the germline V gene.